Shown below are 28 T cell receptor beta chains from a single sample sequenced in a study of cytomegalovirus exposure and HLA in healthy donors. Amplification used 60 Vbeta primers and 13 Jbeta primers. Sequencing used immunoSEQ multiplex PCR; TCRdb keeps in-frame clones, though not all of them. The data show some 100,000 clones, approximately 81% seen once. Sequencing was carried out using PBMCs. These receptors all come from a woman in her twenties or thirties in good health and CMV-seronegative.

This clone was found a few times. The junction departs from germline at one end; a sequencing error may be responsible. The chain is built from TRBV7-9 and TRBJ2-1; 12 bases are shared with TRBD1. Per germline, CDR1 SEHNR and CDR2 FQNEAQ (reference sequence). The CDR3 has 16 amino acids. For the CDR3, the DNA is TGTTCCAGCAGCACCAAGGGACAGGGGGCTACGAATGAGCAGTTCTTC. It yields the protein CSSSTKGQGATNEQFF.

The chain couples TRBV4-1 to TRBJ2-7; no clear D gene. The CDR3 is 13 amino acids. In germline, CDR1 is MGHRA, CDR2 YSYEKL. Trimming left V 1 base short and J 2 bases short, with 6 bases between. This CDR3 reads CASSQGLAYEQYF. Here the CDR3 DNA reads TGCGCCAGCAGCCAAGGCCTAGCCTACGAGCAGTACTTC.

V and J are TRBV7-2 and TRBJ2-7; 15 bases are a match to TRBD2. V was pared by 3 bases and J by 5 bases, with 11 bases of the junction left unmatched. CDR3 length equals 18 residues. Germline V CDR1 and CDR2: SGHTA, FQGNSA. CDR3 nucleotide sequence: TGTGCCAGCAGCTTCCAGGGACTAGCGGGAGGAGTCCGCCACGAGCAGTACTTC. It specifies CASSFQGLAGGVRHEQYF.

This chain links TRBV6-5 with TRBJ1-2; TRBD1 is a possible D gene (6 bases). Germline V CDR1 and CDR2: MNHEY, SVGAGI. This CDR3 spans 14 amino acids. Deletions cut 11 bases from V and 7 bases from J, with 23 bases between. CDR3 loop: CAAIPEGGGSGYTF. The CDR3 nucleotides are TGTGCCGCAATCCCAGAGGGGGGAGGGAGTGGCTACACCTTC.

The chain couples TRBV19 to TRBJ2-2; possibly TRBD1 for D (5 bases). Per germline, CDR1 LNHDA and CDR2 SQIVND (reference sequence). Trimming shortened V by 9 bases and J by 4 bases, and 18 bases separated the two germline ends. There are 15 residues in the CDR3. The CDR3, as DNA: TGTGCCAGCACCGCAGGGTCGGTGCGCACCGGGGAGCTGTTTTTT. Residues: CASTAGSVRTGELFF.

The CDR3 spells CASRFRVATQYF. The CDR3 nucleotides read TGTGCCAGCAGATTCAGGGTAGCGACCCAGTACTTC. This chain uses TRBV6-1 with TRBJ2-5; D perhaps matches TRBD1 (5 bases). The CDR3 extends over 12 amino acids. Trimming took off 6 bases at V and 7 bases at J, with 12 bases between the two ends. Germline CDR1 MNHNS, CDR2 SASEGT.

This sequence joins TRBV6-5 and TRBJ2-2; D gene uncertain. The CDR3 totals 14 residues. The V gene lost 0 bases and the J gene lost 6 bases, with 8 bases spanning the gap. Germline CDR1 and CDR2: MNHEY and SVGAGI. CDR3 residues: CASSYSRGSGELFF. CDR3 DNA sequence: TGTGCCAGCAGTTACTCTCGAGGTTCCGGGGAGCTGTTTTTT.

There are a few counts of this clone. This chain's CDR3 is CASSRRSGTGGEKLFF. DNA of the CDR3: TGCGCCAGCAGCCGAAGGAGCGGGACAGGAGGTGAAAAACTGTTTTTT. This sequence joins TRBV4-3 and TRBJ1-4; TRBD1 matches 8 bases. Germline values: CDR1 LGHNA, CDR2 YSLEER. Germline trimming cut 4 bases from V and 7 bases from J; bases unmatched to any gene: 11. The CDR3 has 16 residues.

This chain links TRBV7-6 with TRBJ2-1; a possible D gene is TRBD2 (5 bases). Per germline, CDR1 SGHVS and CDR2 FNYEAQ. The CDR3 has 16 residues. Trimming took off 5 bases at V and 0 bases at J, with 14 bases between the two ends. This CDR3 reads CASSLSGRSSYNEQFF. The CDR3 DNA sequence: TGTGCCAGCAGCCTGAGCGGTCGAAGCTCCTACAATGAGCAGTTCTTC.

The chain couples TRBV5-1 to TRBJ2-1; D unresolved. V was shortened by 4 bases and J by 6 bases, with 17 bases between the two germline ends. The CDR3 is 15 residues long. Per the germline V gene, CDR1 is SGHRS and CDR2 is YFSETQ. The CDR3 loop is CASSQRGTGTNEQFF. DNA for the CDR3: TGCGCCAGCAGCCAGAGAGGCACCGGAACCAATGAGCAGTTCTTC.

The CDR3 here is CASSSPAGSYNEQFF. CDR3 bases: TGTGCCAGCAGCTCCCCCGCCGGCTCCTACAATGAGCAGTTCTTC. The J gene is TRBJ2-1, the V gene TRBV7-3; no reliable D call. Trimming pared 4 bases from V and 0 bases from J, leaving 10 bases between. This CDR3 spans 15 amino acids. Germline CDR1 SGHTA, CDR2 FQGTGA.

This chain connects TRBV19 to TRBJ1-1; the D is unclear. The CDR3 consists of 14 residues. Germline lookup yields CDR1 LNHDA and CDR2 SQIVND (reference sequence). V lost 2 bases, J lost 2 bases, and 9 bases lay in between. The DNA of the CDR3 is TGTGCCAGTAGTATAACCTCCAGAAACACTGAAGCTTTCTTT. The encoded protein is CASSITSRNTEAFF.

This clone has only one observation. The chain uses TRBV5-4 and TRBJ2-7, with TRBD1 matching 9 bases. Trimming took 0 bases from V and 5 from J; bases not matched to a gene: 6. This CDR3 has 15 residues. The germline V gene has CDR1 SGHNT and CDR2 YYREEE (reference sequence). CDR3 protein: CASSLAPGTGNEQYF. CDR3 sequence (DNA): TGTGCCAGCAGCTTGGCCCCCGGGACAGGGAACGAGCAGTACTTC.

A note on this clone: Compared with germline, one end of the junction differs, possibly owing to a read error. In nucleotides, the CDR3 is TGTGCCAGCTCACTTGAGACTAGCAGAGATACGCAGTATTTT. Its translation is CASSLETSRDTQYF. The rearrangement uses TRBV18 and TRBJ2-3; 7 bases match TRBD2. The germline V gene has CDR1 KGHSH and CDR2 LQKENI. The CDR3 runs to 14 residues.

This chain joins TRBV21-1 and TRBJ2-1; the table's D gene call, TRBD2, was not cross checked with the DNA. TRBV21-1 is described as a pseudogene. CDR3 length equals 15 residues. The CDR3 sequence: CASSKELAGEDEQFF. CDR3 nucleotides: TGTGCCAGCAGCAAAGAACTAGCGGGAGAGGATGAGCAGTTCTTC.

The sample holds one count of this clone. The chain employs TRBV18 and TRBJ2-7; D is possibly TRBD1 (6 bases). This CDR3 region has 15 residues. The germline V and J ends were trimmed by 3 bases and 7 bases, with 19 bases remaining between them. Germline V lookup: CDR1 KGHSH, CDR2 LQKENI. This CDR3 reads CASSPSEGGNWEQYF. The CDR3 DNA is TGTGCCAGCTCACCGTCGGAAGGGGGAAATTGGGAGCAGTACTTC.

A single count supports this clone. The chain couples TRBV7-3 to TRBJ2-5; a weak D match, TRBD2 (7 bases). This CDR3 region has 15 residues. Germline values: CDR1 SGHTA, CDR2 FQGTGA. V was pared by 1 base and J by 2 bases, with 11 bases between. The CDR3 here is CASSLRGGGQETQYF. DNA for the CDR3: TGTGCCAGCAGCTTAAGGGGAGGGGGACAAGAGACCCAGTACTTC.

The chain uses TRBV21-1 and TRBJ2-3; TRBD1 reflects the table's D call only, with no check against the DNA. TRBV21-1 is flagged as a pseudogene. The CDR3 extends over 15 amino acids. The CDR3 reads CASLHGGQYWPPWYF. DNA for the CDR3: TGTGCCAGCCTCCACGGCGGACAATATTGGCCACCTTGGTATTTT.

V is TRBV5-1 and J is TRBJ2-3; 8 nucleotides agree with TRBD1. The CDR3 extends over 16 amino acids. After removal of 1 base from V and 0 bases from J, the junction contained 4 bases not matched to a gene. Germline CDR1 SGHRS, CDR2 YFSETQ. DNA of the CDR3: TGCGCCAGCAGCTTGAAGGCAGGGGGCAGCACAGATACGCAGTATTTT. Encoded protein: CASSLKAGGSTDTQYF.

The chain couples TRBV7-6 to TRBJ1-1; perhaps TRBD1 as D (5 bases). The CDR3 is made up of 12 amino acids. V was clipped by 5 bases and J by 8 bases, with 12 bases between them. Germline lookup yields CDR1 SGHVS and CDR2 FNYEAQ. The CDR3 sequence: CASSGTGGEAFF. The CDR3 DNA is TGTGCCAGCAGCGGAACCGGGGGAGAAGCTTTCTTT.

This chain joins TRBV5-1 and TRBJ2-7; tentatively, D is TRBD2 (6 bases). The V and J ends lost 4 bases and 2 bases respectively, with 13 bases between them. This CDR3 has 14 residues. Germline V lookup: CDR1 SGHRS, CDR2 YFSETQ. The CDR3 sequence: CASSRARGTYEQYF. Here the CDR3 DNA reads TGCGCCAGCAGCCGGGCGCGCGGGACCTACGAGCAGTACTTC.

V usage is TRBV11-3 and J usage is TRBJ2-1; possible D gene TRBD2, 5 bases. V lost 8 bases, J lost 2 bases, and 7 bases lay in between. CDR3 length equals 12 residues. CDR1 is SGHNT, CDR2 YENEEA, per germline. The CDR3 loop is CASGSTYNEQFF. CDR3 nucleotide sequence: TGTGCCAGCGGGAGCACCTACAATGAGCAGTTCTTC.

The rearrangement joins TRBV7-8 to TRBJ2-4, with D perhaps matching TRBD2 (6 bases). Germline-derived CDR1 and CDR2 are SGHVS and FQNEAQ. The CDR3 has 20 amino acids. V lost 1 base and J 0 bases, leaving 22 bases between the germline ends. Here the CDR3 reads CASSLVDAGPNELAKNIQYF. The CDR3, as DNA: TGTGCCAGCAGCTTAGTTGATGCGGGGCCCAACGAGCTAGCCAAAAACATTCAGTACTTC.

V and J are TRBV5-5 and TRBJ2-7; D not resolved. Trimming left V 0 bases short and J 3 bases short, with 10 bases between. The CDR3 contains 14 residues. Germline V lookup: CDR1 SGHKS, CDR2 YYEKEE (reference sequence). CDR3 amino acids: CASSLDWSYYEQYF. CDR3 DNA: TGTGCCAGCAGCTTGGACTGGAGTTACTACGAGCAGTACTTC.

V is TRBV27 and J is TRBJ2-5; 7 nucleotides align to TRBD1. The better agreement between TRBJ2-7 and the DNA end casts doubt on the J call. CDR1 and CDR2 from the germline V gene are MNHEY and SMNVEV (reference sequence). This CDR3 contains 14 residues. The CDR3: CASSNRDRPYEQYF. The CDR3 coding sequence is TGTGCCAGCAGTAACCGGGACAGACCCTACGAGCAGTACTTC.

V usage is TRBV2 and J usage is TRBJ2-7; 7 nucleotides line up with TRBD1. Germline trimming cut 6 bases from V and 2 bases from J; bases unmatched to any gene: 7. CDR1 and CDR2 from the germline V gene are SNHLY and FYNNEI. The CDR3 runs to 14 residues. Here the CDR3 DNA reads TGTGCCAGCAGAACTACAGGGGTGACCTACGAGCAGTACTTC. It translates to CASRTTGVTYEQYF. Drawing the rest from reference TRBV2 and TRBJ2-7, the complete variable domain is EPEVTQTPSHQVTQMGQEVILRCVPISNHLYFYWYRQILGQKVEFLVSFYNNEISEKSEIFDDQFSVERPDGSNFTLKIRSTKLEDSAMYFCASRTTGVTYEQYFGPGTRLTVT.

V gene TRBV27 combines with J gene TRBJ2-7; D is unresolved. From germline, CDR1 is MNHEY and CDR2 SMNVEV (reference sequence). Trimming left V 6 bases short and J 7 bases short, with 16 bases between. The CDR3 is 13 amino acids. This CDR3 is CASSLVGTEEQYF. CDR3 sequence (DNA): TGTGCCAGCAGCCTGGTGGGCACGGAAGAGCAGTACTTC.

The rearrangement joins TRBV2 to TRBJ1-2; D might be TRBD1 (5 bases). The CDR3 runs to 14 residues. Germline CDR1 and CDR2: SNHLY and FYNNEI. V dropped 3 bases and J dropped 2 bases, with 10 bases sitting between them. The CDR3 is CASSDGGINYGYTF. The CDR3 DNA reads TGTGCCAGCAGTGACGGGGGGATCAACTATGGCTACACCTTC.